What follows are 15 T cell receptor beta chains derived from one specimen sequenced in a study of T cells in localized non-small cell lung cancer. Clones were read by immunoSEQ multiplex PCR, and TCRdb kept only the in-frame ones, dropping some. The sample shows tens of thousands of clones, approximately 88% of them seen only once. Source: peripheral blood, taken before any cancer treatment. The source is a man aged 40 to 70 with stage I squamous cell lung carcinoma.

The chain is built from TRBV7-2 and TRBJ2-5; TRBD1 is a possible D gene (5 bases). This CDR3 spans 15 amino acids. V lost 1 base and J lost 5, with 14 bases in between. Germline CDR1 and CDR2: SGHTA and FQGNSA. CDR3 DNA sequence: TGTGCCAGCAGCTTAGTCGGTTCTAAGGGGGAGACCCAGTACTTC. Translated: CASSLVGSKGETQYF.

This chain links TRBV15 with TRBJ2-3; no firm D call. V was clipped by 4 bases and J by 2 bases, with 13 bases between them. CDR1 and CDR2 from the germline V gene are LNHNV and YYDKDF (reference sequence). This CDR3 is 15 amino acids long. The CDR3 nucleotides read TGTGCCACCAGCACCGACCGACCTAACACAGATACGCAGTATTTT. It translates to CATSTDRPNTDTQYF.

This rearrangement joins TRBV4-1 to TRBJ1-1; D call uncertain. The CDR3 has 14 residues. V was clipped by 0 bases and J by 2 bases, with 7 bases between them. Per germline, CDR1 MGHRA and CDR2 YSYEKL. The CDR3 is CASSQDNYNTEAFF. In nucleotides, the CDR3 is TGCGCCAGCAGCCAAGATAACTACAACACTGAAGCTTTCTTT.

The V and J genes are TRBV11-2 and TRBJ1-6; TRBD1 aligns across 8 bases. Germline loops: CDR1 SGHAT, CDR2 FQNNGV. V shed 5 bases and J 6 bases; nucleotides not matched to a gene: 9. The CDR3 totals 16 residues. The CDR3 sequence: CASSAATGGGNSPLHF. Written as DNA, the CDR3 is TGTGCCAGCAGCGCCGCTACAGGGGGTGGTAATTCACCCCTCCACTTT.

The DNA of the CDR3 is TGTGCCAGCAGCTTAGCCTCCGACAGGGTAGATGGCTACACCTTC. It codes for CASSLASDRVDGYTF. The rearrangement links TRBV7-9 to TRBJ1-2; 7 nucleotides match TRBD1. The CDR3 runs 15 residues. Germline assignment: CDR1 SEHNR and CDR2 FQNEAQ (reference sequence). J lost 6 bases, V lost 0 bases, and 7 bases had no gene match. The entire variable domain, with the rest obtained from reference TRBV7-9 and TRBJ1-2, is as follows: DTGVSQNPRHKITKRGQNVTFRCDPISEHNRLYWYRQTLGQGPEFLTYFQNEAQLEKSRLLSDRFSAERPKGSFSTLEIQRTEQGDSAMYLCASSLASDRVDGYTFGSGTRLTVV.

The V and J genes are TRBV21-1 and TRBJ2-7; TRBD1, the D gene given by the table, was not confirmed from the DNA. TRBV21-1 is described as a pseudogene. The CDR3 is made up of 18 amino acids. CDR3 bases: TGTGCCAGCAGCAAAGTCGTTGGGCGCACAGTCCCCCCATACGAGCAGTACTTC. It codes for CASSKVVGRTVPPYEQYF.

J is TRBJ2-3 and V is TRBV29-1; 9 nucleotides agree with TRBD1. The CDR3 is made up of 14 amino acids. The germline CDR1 and CDR2 sequences are SQVTM and ANQGSEA. V trimming: 7 bases; J trimming: 0 bases; junction bases outside the gene matches: 5. CDR3 sequence reads: CSADDRGSTDTQYF. CDR3 in DNA: TGCAGCGCAGACGACAGGGGGAGCACAGATACGCAGTATTTT.

In its sample, this clone is medium-sized. J is TRBJ1-2 and V is TRBV6-6; D gene ambiguous. The V and J ends lost 2 bases and 8 bases respectively, with 15 bases between them. CDR1 and CDR2 (germline): MNHNY, SVGAGI (reference sequence). The CDR3 totals 14 residues. CDR3 sequence reads: CASSYRTDSMGYTF. CDR3 sequence (DNA): TGTGCCAGCAGTTACCGGACGGATTCGATGGGCTACACCTTC.

The rearrangement uses TRBV2 and TRBJ1-6; D remains ambiguous. The CDR3 has 13 amino acids. V was shortened by 3 bases and J by 7 bases, with 7 bases between the two germline ends. Germline CDR1 and CDR2: SNHLY and FYNNEI. The DNA of the CDR3 is TGTGCCAGCAGTGATGGCGTAAATTCACCCCTCCACTTT. This sequence encodes CASSDGVNSPLHF. Full variable domain (rest looked up from reference TRBV2 and TRBJ1-6): EPEVTQTPSHQVTQMGQEVILRCVPISNHLYFYWYRQILGQKVEFLVSFYNNEISEKSEIFDDQFSVERPDGSNFTLKIRSTKLEDSAMYFCASSDGVNSPLHFGNGTRLTVT.

The chain couples TRBV7-8 to TRBJ2-1; D is unclear. The V end was cut by 0 bases, the J end by 0 bases, with 9 bases between. The CDR3 contains 16 residues. The V gene's germline CDR1 is SGHVS and CDR2 FQNEAQ. The CDR3 is CASSLAWGSSYNEQFF. CDR3 nucleotides: TGTGCCAGCAGCTTAGCGTGGGGAAGCTCCTACAATGAGCAGTTCTTC.

CDR3: CASSVGGTEAFF. Here the CDR3 DNA reads TGTGCCAGCAGCGTTGGGGGGACTGAAGCTTTCTTT. The chain carries TRBV9 and TRBJ1-1, with D tentatively TRBD1 (5 bases). CDR1 is SGDLS, CDR2 YYNGEE, per germline. V was shortened by 2 bases and J by 5 bases, with 7 bases between the two germline ends. This CDR3 region has 12 residues.

V and J are TRBV19 and TRBJ2-7; TRBD2 might be the D (7 bases). Looked up from germline, CDR1 is LNHDA and CDR2 is SQIVND (reference sequence). Trimming removed 3 bases from V and 7 bases from J, with 19 bases in between. This CDR3 spans 15 amino acids. The CDR3 loop reads CASSIMGGPQSEQYF. Written as DNA, the CDR3 is TGTGCCAGTAGTATCATGGGGGGGCCCCAGTCGGAGCAGTACTTC.

The chain has TRBV12-5 and TRBJ1-1, with 8 bases fitting TRBD1. Trimming removed 3 bases from V and 8 bases from J; junction bases left unmatched: 14. Germline loops: CDR1 LGHNT, CDR2 FRNRAP. This CDR3 spans 16 amino acids. For the CDR3, the DNA is TGTGCTAGTGGTTTCCCCGGGACAGGAGCCGTAACAGAAGCTTTCTTT. This encodes CASGFPGTGAVTEAFF.

J is TRBJ2-5 and V is TRBV6-6; D gene ambiguous. Germline V gives CDR1 MNHNY, CDR2 SVGAGI (reference sequence). Trimming took 2 bases from V and 7 from J, leaving 5 bases between them. This CDR3 comprises 11 residues. Here the CDR3 DNA reads TGTGCCAGCAGTTACCCCCCGACCCAGTACTTC. Protein: CASSYPPTQYF.

Details on this clone: One end of the junction varies from germline; a read error may be responsible. V usage is TRBV27 and J usage is TRBJ2-6; weak D call: TRBD1 (7 bases). The CDR3 spans 17 residues. CDR1 and CDR2 from the germline V gene are MNHEY and SMNVEV (reference sequence). CDR3 DNA sequence: TGTGCCAGCAGTTTGGCAGGGGGGTTCTCTGGGACCAACGTCCTGACTTTC. Translating gives CASSLAGGFSGTNVLTF.